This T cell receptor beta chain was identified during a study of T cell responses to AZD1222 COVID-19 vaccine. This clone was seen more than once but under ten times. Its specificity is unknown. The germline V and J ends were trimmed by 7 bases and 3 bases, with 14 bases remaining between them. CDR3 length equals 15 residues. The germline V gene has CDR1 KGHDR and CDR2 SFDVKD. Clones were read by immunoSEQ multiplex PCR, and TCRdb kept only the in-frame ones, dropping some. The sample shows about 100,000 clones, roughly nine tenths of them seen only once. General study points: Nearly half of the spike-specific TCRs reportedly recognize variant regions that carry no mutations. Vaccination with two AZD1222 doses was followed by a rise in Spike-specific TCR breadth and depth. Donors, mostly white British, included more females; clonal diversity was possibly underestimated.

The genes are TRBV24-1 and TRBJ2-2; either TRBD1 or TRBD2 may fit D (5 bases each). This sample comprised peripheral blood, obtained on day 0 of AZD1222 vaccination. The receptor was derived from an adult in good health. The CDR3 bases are TGTGCCACCAGAGGAACGGTGGGGGACACCGGGGAGCTGTTTTTT. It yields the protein CATRGTVGDTGELFF.